Listed here is a single T cell receptor beta chain. What it binds is unknown. The data were taken from a study of shared clonotypes between healthy human individuals. As for the study in general: A donor's plate count was three for CD4 naive and three for CD4 memory; CD8 naive had two and CD8 memory one. Study conclusions and caveats: Rarefaction indicated that sorted-subset sequencing remained incomplete although depth was large. Only a few donors were included, so the genetic and exposure-history diversity represented was limited.

Generated by immunoSEQ multiplex PCR, the TCRdb table keeps only in-frame clones and is missing some. The data contain about 640,000 clones, less than 80% of them singletons. Naive CD4+ cells were CD45RA-selected; the remaining cells were memory. CDR1 SGHVS and CDR2 FNYEAQ come from the germline V gene. The CDR3 is 17 amino acids. With V trimmed by 0 bases and J by 1 base, 3 bases remained unmatched. The sequence was collected from a young woman in good health. Sequences were obtained from memory CD4+ T cells sorted from blood. As to subset: CD45RA-negative fraction. The genes are TRBV7-6 and TRBJ2-1, with 10 bases lining up with TRBD2. DNA of the CDR3: TGTGCCAGCAGCTTAGCAAGCGGGGGGGCATCCTACAATGAGCAGTTCTTC. It specifies CASSLASGGASYNEQFF.